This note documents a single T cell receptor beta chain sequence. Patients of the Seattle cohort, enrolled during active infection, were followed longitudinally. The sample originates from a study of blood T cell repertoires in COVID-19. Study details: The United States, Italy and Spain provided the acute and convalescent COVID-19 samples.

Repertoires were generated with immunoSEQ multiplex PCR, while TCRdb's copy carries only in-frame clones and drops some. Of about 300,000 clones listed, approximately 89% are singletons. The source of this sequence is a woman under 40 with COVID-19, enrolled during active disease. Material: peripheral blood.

CDR3 protein: CASSLVGGGTDTQYF. DNA for the CDR3: TGTGCCAGCAGCTTAGTTGGAGGGGGCACAGATACGCAGTATTTT. The V call is TRBV7-8, the J call TRBJ2-3; a weak D match, TRBD2 (6 bases). The V end lost 1 base, the J end lost 1 base, and 9 bases lay between the germline ends. Germline V gene data show CDR1 as SGHVS and CDR2 as FQNEAQ. The CDR3 totals 15 residues.